The T cell receptor (beta chain) described here comes from a study of siplizumab effects on memory and regulatory T cells. Study findings and constraints: A mean of around 69% of mappable alloreactive CD4+ clones were Treg-derived with siplizumab, compared with about 30% in controls. Apparently more diverse than memory cells, naive T cells also seemed major alloresponse contributors.

Clones were read by immunoSEQ multiplex PCR, and TCRdb kept only the in-frame ones, dropping some. The table records roughly 50,000 clones, about 97% of them present only once. From germline, CDR1 is MNHEY and CDR2 SVGAGI. The V end lost 6 bases, the J end lost 2 bases, and 10 bases lay between the germline ends. The CDR3 length is 13 residues. In the case of this clone: The antigen remains unidentified.

J is TRBJ1-2 and V is TRBV6-5; D unclear. Sequenced input: naive CD4+ T cells sorted from blood. This sequence was found in a human donor in good health. The CDR3 spells CASRIDGNYGYTF. In DNA, the CDR3 is TGTGCCAGCAGAATAGACGGAAACTATGGCTACACCTTC.